This T cell receptor (beta chain) was captured in a study of control samples from healthy donors and cancer patients. Produced via immunoSEQ multiplex PCR; TCRdb's table is partial and in-frame only. The sample comprises about 130,000 clones, approximately 90% of which are singletons, and 2% to 3% rests with the top ten. The V and J ends lost 5 bases and 5 bases, in that order; junction bases with no gene match: 7. From germline, CDR1 is MNHEY and CDR2 SMNVEV (reference sequence). The CDR3 is 14 residues long. The genes are TRBV27 and TRBJ2-5, with 8 bases matching TRBD2. This TCR was sampled from a man aged 35 to 55 in good health. The sequenced sample consisted of blood. The CDR3 loop is CASSPERGWETQYF. Written as DNA, the CDR3 is TGTGCCAGCAGTCCGGAGCGGGGGTGGGAGACCCAGTACTTC.